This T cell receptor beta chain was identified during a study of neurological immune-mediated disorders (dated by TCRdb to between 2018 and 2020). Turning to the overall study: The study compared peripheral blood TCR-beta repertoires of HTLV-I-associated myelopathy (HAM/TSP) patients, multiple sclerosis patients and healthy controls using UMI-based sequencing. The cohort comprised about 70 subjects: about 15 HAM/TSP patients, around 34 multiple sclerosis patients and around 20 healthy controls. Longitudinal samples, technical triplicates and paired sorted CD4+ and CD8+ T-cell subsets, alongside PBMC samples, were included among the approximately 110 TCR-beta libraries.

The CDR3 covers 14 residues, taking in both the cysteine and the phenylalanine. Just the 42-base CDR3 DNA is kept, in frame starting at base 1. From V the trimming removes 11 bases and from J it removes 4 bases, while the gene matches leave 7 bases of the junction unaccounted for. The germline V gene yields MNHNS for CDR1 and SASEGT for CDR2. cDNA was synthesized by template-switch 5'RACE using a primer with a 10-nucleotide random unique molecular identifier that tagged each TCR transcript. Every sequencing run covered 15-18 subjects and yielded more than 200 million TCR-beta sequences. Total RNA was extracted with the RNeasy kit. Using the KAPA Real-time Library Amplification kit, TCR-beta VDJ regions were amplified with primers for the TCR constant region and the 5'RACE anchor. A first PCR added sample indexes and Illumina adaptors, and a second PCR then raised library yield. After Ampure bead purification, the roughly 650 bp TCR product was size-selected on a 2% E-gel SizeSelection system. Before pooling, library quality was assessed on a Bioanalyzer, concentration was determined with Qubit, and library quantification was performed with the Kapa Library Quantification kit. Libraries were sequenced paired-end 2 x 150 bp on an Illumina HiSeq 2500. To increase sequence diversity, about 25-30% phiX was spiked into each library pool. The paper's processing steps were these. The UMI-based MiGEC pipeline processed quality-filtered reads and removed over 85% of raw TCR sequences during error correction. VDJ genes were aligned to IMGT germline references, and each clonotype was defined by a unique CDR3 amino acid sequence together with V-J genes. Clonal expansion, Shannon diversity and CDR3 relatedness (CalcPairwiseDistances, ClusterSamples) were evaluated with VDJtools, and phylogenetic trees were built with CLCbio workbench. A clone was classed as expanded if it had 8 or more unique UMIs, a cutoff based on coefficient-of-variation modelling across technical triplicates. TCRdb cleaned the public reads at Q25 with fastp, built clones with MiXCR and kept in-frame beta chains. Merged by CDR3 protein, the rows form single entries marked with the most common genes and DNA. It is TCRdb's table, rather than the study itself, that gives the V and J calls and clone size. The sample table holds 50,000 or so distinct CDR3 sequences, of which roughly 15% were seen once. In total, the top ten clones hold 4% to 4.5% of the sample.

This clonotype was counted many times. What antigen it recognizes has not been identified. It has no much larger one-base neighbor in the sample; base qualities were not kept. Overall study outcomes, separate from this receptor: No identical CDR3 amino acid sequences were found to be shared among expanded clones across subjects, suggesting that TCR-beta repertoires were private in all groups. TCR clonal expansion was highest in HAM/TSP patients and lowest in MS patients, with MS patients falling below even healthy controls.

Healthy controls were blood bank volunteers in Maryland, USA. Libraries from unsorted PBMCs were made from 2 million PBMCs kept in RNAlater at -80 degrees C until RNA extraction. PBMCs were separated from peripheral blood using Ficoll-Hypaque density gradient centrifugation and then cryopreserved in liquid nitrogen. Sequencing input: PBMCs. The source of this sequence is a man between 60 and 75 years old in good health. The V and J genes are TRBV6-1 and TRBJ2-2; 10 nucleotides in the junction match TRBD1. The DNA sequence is TGTGCCGTCAGTGGGACAGGGGCCACCGGGGAGCTGTTTTTT. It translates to CAVSGTGATGELFF.